The present T cell receptor beta chain was sequenced within a study of blood T cell repertoires in COVID-19. Germline CDR1 SGHTA, CDR2 FQGTGA. J lost 4 bases, V lost 4 bases, and 1 base had no gene match. The CDR3 spans 15 residues. A case of COVID-19 had been met by exposed participants within 2 weeks before study entry. The protocol was immunoSEQ multiplex PCR, while the TCRdb copy is restricted to in-frame clones and leaves out a portion. Seen here are around 400,000 clones, more than 85% observed once, and the top ten hold about 0.78%. Sequenced: PBMCs or T cells enriched from blood (not recorded which). The chain carries TRBV7-3 and TRBJ2-1, with 13 bases lining up with TRBD2. The clonotype comes from a woman aged 40 to 55 who had been exposed to COVID-19. CDR3 in amino acids: CASSSTSGGYNEQFF. Written as DNA, the CDR3 is TGTGCCAGCAGCTCGACTAGCGGGGGGTACAATGAGCAGTTCTTC.